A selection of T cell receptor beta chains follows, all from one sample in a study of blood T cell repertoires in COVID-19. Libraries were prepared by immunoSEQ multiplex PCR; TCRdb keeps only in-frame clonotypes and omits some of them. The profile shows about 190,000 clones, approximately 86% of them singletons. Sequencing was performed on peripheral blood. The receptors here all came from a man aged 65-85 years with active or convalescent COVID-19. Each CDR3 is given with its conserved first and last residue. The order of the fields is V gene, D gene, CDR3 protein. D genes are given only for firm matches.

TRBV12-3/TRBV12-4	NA	CASSLGSLETQYF
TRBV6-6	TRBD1	CASRPGQGGFEKLFF
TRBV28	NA	CASSAGGGRGGYTF
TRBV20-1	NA	CSASMPPGDEQFF
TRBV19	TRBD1	CASSISRTGSYEQYF
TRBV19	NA	CASSIQGSVTDTQYF
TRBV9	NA	CASSYALTRLTDTQYF
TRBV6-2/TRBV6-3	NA	CASSYGGTEAFF
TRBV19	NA	CASSIGRGAIQYF
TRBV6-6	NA	CASRWTDGAFF
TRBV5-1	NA	CASSLKGGGEETQYF
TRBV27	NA	CASTPGFPYNEQFF
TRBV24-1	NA	CATSDPSRSGEQYF
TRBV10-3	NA	CASRGAQETQYF
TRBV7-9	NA	CASSTPGVAGNTIYF
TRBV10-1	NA	CASSESEGRGYNEQFF
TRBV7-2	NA	CASSSLPGGIEAFF
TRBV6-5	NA	CATRGGRGNTEAFF
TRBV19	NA	CASSIFLLSNQPQHF
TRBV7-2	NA	CASSVGQNTEAFF
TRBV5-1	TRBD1	CASRTSTGTGNTIYF
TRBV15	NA	CATSLPEGAGTQYF
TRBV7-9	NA	CASSYRAMNTEAFF
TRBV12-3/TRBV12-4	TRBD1	CASKQGRQPQHF
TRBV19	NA	CASSIFVGGSGNTIYF
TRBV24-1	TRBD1	CATSPRGTETQYF
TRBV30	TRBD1	CAWSGLTGGGKLWNSPLHF
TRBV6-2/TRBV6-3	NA	CASSYVGGVGEQYF
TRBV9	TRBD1	CASSVGQAANYGYTF
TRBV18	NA	CASSVTGSYQPQHF
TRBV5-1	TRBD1	CASSIGQETDTQYF
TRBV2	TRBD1	CASSPEGGASQPQHF
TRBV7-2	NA	CASSVNSLYQPQHF
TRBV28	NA	CASSSDTRPNYGYTF
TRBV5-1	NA	CASSLAPTSRQLRSTEAFF
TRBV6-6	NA	CASKQGWNTEAFF
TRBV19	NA	CASSIGGRRERPEAFF
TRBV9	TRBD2	CASSVAGGTYNEQFF
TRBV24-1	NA	CATKRLRDTQYF
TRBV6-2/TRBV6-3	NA	CASSYTQGFIVYEQYF
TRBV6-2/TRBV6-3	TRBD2	CASSYRRASGRYTQYF
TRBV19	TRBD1	CASSIEGTGSYGYTF
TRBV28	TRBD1	CASSTGQGFSYEQYF
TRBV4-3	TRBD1	CASSPRTGGIDTEAFF
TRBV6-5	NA	CASRDRPSDSLGYTF
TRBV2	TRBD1	CASRDRGNTEAFF
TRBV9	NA	CASSVAGQSSYEQYF
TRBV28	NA	CASSLDTQHSGNTIYF
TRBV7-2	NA	CASSLARGLTNEKLFF
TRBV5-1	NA	CASSPELGGEQYF
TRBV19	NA	CASSPDSNSPLHF
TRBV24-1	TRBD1	CATRDRAGQPQHF
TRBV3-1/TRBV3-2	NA	CASSPQGNTEAFF
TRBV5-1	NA	CASSFRAANTEAFF
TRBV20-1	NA	CSASSPSQAWNTEAFF
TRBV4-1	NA	CASSRVGGRGDEQYF
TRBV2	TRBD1	CASSDLGQPNSPLHF
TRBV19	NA	CASSIGRAYEQYF
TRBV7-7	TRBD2	CASSPGTRGSTDTQYF